What follows are 30 T cell receptor beta chains derived from one specimen sequenced in a study of monozygotic twins with cystic fibrosis. This table comes from immunoSEQ multiplex PCR, and its TCRdb copy is limited to in-frame clones, with some not included. The sample carries approximately 36,000 clones, about 89% recorded once. Sequencing was done on a sample of blood. These receptors were taken from a boy aged 2 to 10 with cystic fibrosis.

The rearrangement joins TRBV4-1 to TRBJ2-2; D is perhaps TRBD2 (6 bases). In germline, CDR1 is MGHRA, CDR2 YSYEKL. V lost 0 bases and J lost 8, with 10 bases in between. CDR3 length equals 14 residues. CDR3 sequence (DNA): TGCGCCAGCAGCCAAGACGGGGGACCGGGGGAGCTGTTTTTT. Its translation is CASSQDGGPGELFF.

The chain carries TRBV6-5 and TRBJ2-2; 7 positions match TRBD1. This CDR3 has 14 amino acids. CDR1 MNHEY and CDR2 SVGAGI come from the germline V gene. V dropped 6 bases and J dropped 4; count of bases not matched to a gene: 5. The CDR3 region has the DNA TGTGCCAGCAGGTCGTACAGGGGCACCGGGGAGCTGTTTTTT. Translation: CASRSYRGTGELFF.

The chain joins TRBV6-6 to TRBJ1-1; the D is unclear. Trimming removed 5 bases at V and 3 bases at J, with 13 bases between. CDR3 size: 14 residues. Looked up from germline, CDR1 is MNHNY and CDR2 is SVGAGI (reference sequence). The CDR3 reads CASSTLLRDTEAFF. Here the CDR3 DNA reads TGTGCCAGCAGTACCCTCCTTAGGGACACTGAAGCTTTCTTT.

The chain has TRBV13 and TRBJ1-1; D gene uncertain. This CDR3 region has 15 residues. Germline CDR1 PRHDT, CDR2 FYEKMQ (reference sequence). Between the trimmed V and J ends, which lost 1 base and 3 bases, there was a span of 12 bases. The CDR3 sequence: CASSLAQYLHTEAFF. CDR3 nucleotide sequence: TGTGCCAGCAGCTTAGCCCAGTACCTCCACACTGAAGCTTTCTTT.

The V gene is TRBV6-5, the J gene TRBJ2-7, with TRBD2 matching 10 bases. The germline V gene has CDR1 MNHEY and CDR2 SVGAGI. There are 13 residues in the CDR3. V was clipped by 6 bases and J by 2 bases; unmatched bases: 1. In DNA form, the CDR3 reads TGTGCCAGCAGGAGCGGGGGGGCCTACGAGCAGTACTTC. Protein: CASRSGGAYEQYF.

The chain employs TRBV14 and TRBJ2-2; 7 nucleotides match TRBD1. This CDR3 is 18 amino acids long. V was clipped by 4 bases and J by 5 bases; unmatched bases: 16. Germline V gene data show CDR1 as SGHDN and CDR2 as FVKESK. This CDR3 reads CASSRLSRGTALTGELFF. Here the CDR3 DNA reads TGTGCCAGCAGCCGACTCTCCCGTGGGACAGCATTGACCGGGGAGCTGTTTTTT. The full variable domain, its missing parts supplied by reference TRBV14 and TRBJ2-2, is EAGVTQFPSHSVIEKGQTVTLRCDPISGHDNLYWYRRVMGKEIKFLLHFVKESKQDESGMPNNRFLAERTGGTYSTLKVQPAELEDSGVYFCASSRLSRGTALTGELFFGEGSRLTVL.

V is TRBV7-9 and J is TRBJ2-3; 9 bases line up with TRBD2. V dropped 5 bases and J dropped 0; count of bases not matched to a gene: 3. Germline assignment: CDR1 SEHNR and CDR2 FQNEAQ (reference sequence). This CDR3 has 15 residues. The CDR3 bases are TGTGCCAGCAGCCACGGACTAGCGAGCACAGATACGCAGTATTTT. As protein: CASSHGLASTDTQYF.

The J gene is TRBJ2-2, the V gene TRBV6-1; D might be TRBD2 (5 bases). The CDR3 spans 15 residues. Between the trimmed V and J ends, which lost 8 bases and 5 bases, there was a span of 18 bases. CDR1 and CDR2 from the germline V gene are MNHNS and SASEGT. CDR3 sequence reads: CASEDGPRDTGELFF. CDR3 in DNA: TGTGCCAGCGAGGATGGTCCTCGGGATACCGGGGAGCTGTTTTTT.

V usage is TRBV5-8 and J usage is TRBJ1-4; D is unclear. The CDR3 loop spans 15 amino acids. V was cut by 4 bases and J by 0 bases, with 10 bases left in between. Looked up from germline, CDR1 is SGHTS and CDR2 is YDEGEE. The CDR3 DNA follows: TGTGCCAGCAGCAAGGAGAGAACAACTAATGAAAAACTGTTTTTT. Translating gives CASSKERTTNEKLFF.

The CDR3 here is CASSPTAGQGGPLHF. DNA for the CDR3: TGTGCCAGCAGCCCCACTGCCGGACAGGGTGGACCCCTCCACTTT. J is TRBJ1-6 and V is TRBV7-6, with 8 bases that match TRBD1. The V segment lost 5 bases and the J segment 12 bases; nucleotides outside the gene matches: 12. The CDR3 has 15 amino acids. The germline gives CDR1 SGHVS, CDR2 FNYEAQ.

This chain connects TRBV5-1 to TRBJ1-1, with a possible D match to TRBD1 (5 bases). Germline V gene sequence: CDR1 SGHRS, CDR2 YFSETQ. The CDR3 runs to 13 residues. V lost 1 base and J lost 4, with 8 bases in between. The CDR3 DNA reads TGCGCCAGCAGCTTGTTGGGGGTCACTGAAGCTTTCTTT. Its translation: CASSLLGVTEAFF. Full variable domain (rest looked up from reference TRBV5-1 and TRBJ1-1): KAGVTQTPRYLIKTRGQQVTLSCSPISGHRSVSWYQQTPGQGLQFLFEYFSETQRNKGNFPGRFSGRQFSNSRSEMNVSTLELGDSALYLCASSLLGVTEAFFGQGTRLTVV.

The J gene is TRBJ1-3, the V gene TRBV5-1, with a weak D call TRBD1 (6 bases). The CDR3 loop spans 15 amino acids. Germline CDR1 SGHRS, CDR2 YFSETQ. Trimming took 0 bases from V and 1 from J, leaving 8 bases between them. The CDR3 here is CASSLVGASGNTIYF. CDR3 nucleotides: TGCGCCAGCAGCTTGGTGGGGGCTTCTGGAAACACCATATATTTT.

CDR3 nucleotide sequence: TGTGCCAGCAGCGTAGGGTGGGCCTCGGCCGAGGAGACCCAGTACTTC. Protein sequence: CASSVGWASAEETQYF. This rearrangement joins TRBV9 to TRBJ2-5; D gene unclear. This CDR3 has 16 residues. V dropped 0 bases and J dropped 5 bases, with 17 bases sitting between them. Looked up from germline, CDR1 is SGDLS and CDR2 is YYNGEE.

V is TRBV7-9 and J is TRBJ1-1; 8 positions agree with TRBD1. The CDR3 totals 15 residues. Germline V gene lookup returns CDR1 SEHNR and CDR2 FQNEAQ (reference sequence). J lost 1 base, V lost 1 base, and 2 bases had no gene match. CDR3 DNA sequence: TGTGCCAGCAGCTTAGGACAGGGGCCGAACACTGAAGCTTTCTTT. Translation: CASSLGQGPNTEAFF.

This clone was detected a few times. This rearrangement joins TRBV5-8 to TRBJ1-2; D is ambiguous. V dropped 5 bases and J dropped 0 bases, with 8 bases sitting between them. The CDR3 covers 13 residues. Germline CDR1 is SGHTS and CDR2 is YDEGEE. The chain's CDR3 is CASRVRANYGYTF. DNA of the CDR3: TGTGCCAGCAGGGTAAGGGCTAACTATGGCTACACCTTC.

The V and J genes are TRBV5-8 and TRBJ2-5, with TRBD1 identical over 10 bases. Germline lookup yields CDR1 SGHTS and CDR2 YDEGEE. V shed 0 bases and J 1 base; nucleotides not matched to a gene: 9. There are 18 residues in the CDR3. The CDR3 is CASSLGDRGNEGQETQYF. CDR3 nucleotides: TGTGCCAGCAGCTTGGGGGACAGGGGAAATGAGGGCCAAGAGACCCAGTACTTC.

The chain combines TRBV5-6 with TRBJ2-3, with D possibly matching TRBD2 (6 bases). Germline V gives CDR1 SGHDT, CDR2 YYEEEE. The CDR3 length is 13 residues. V was trimmed by 4 bases and J by 3 bases, leaving 9 bases between them. This CDR3 is CASSRGVTDTQYF. The CDR3, as DNA: TGTGCCAGCAGCCGCGGGGTGACAGATACGCAGTATTTT.

On this clone: Within the sample, other DNA sequences also encode this same CDR3. The rearrangement joins TRBV19 to TRBJ1-5; 9 nucleotides line up with TRBD1. The CDR3 is 14 residues long. The germline gives CDR1 LNHDA, CDR2 SQIVND (reference sequence). J gave up 4 bases and V 3 bases, and 1 base lay outside the gene matches. CDR3 coding DNA: TGTGCCAGTAGTATCGGGACAGGGAATCAGCCCCAGCATTTT. Translated: CASSIGTGNQPQHF.

J is TRBJ2-1 and V is TRBV13; D is undetermined. This CDR3 contains 14 residues. Germline V gives CDR1 PRHDT, CDR2 FYEKMQ (reference sequence). V shed 0 bases and J shed 4 bases, with 7 bases lying between them. The CDR3 loop is CASSLGRSYNEQFF. For the CDR3, the DNA is TGTGCCAGCAGCTTAGGACGGTCTTACAATGAGCAGTTCTTC.

The chain links TRBV4-1 to TRBJ2-1, with D uncertain. Trimming removed 0 bases from V and 10 bases from J, with 22 bases in between. Germline assignment: CDR1 MGHRA and CDR2 YSYEKL. This CDR3 is 17 amino acids long. CDR3 amino acids: CASSQDSSSPFHQEQFF. The CDR3 coding sequence is TGCGCCAGCAGCCAAGATTCTTCCTCCCCGTTCCACCAGGAGCAGTTCTTC.

This chain links TRBV4-2 with TRBJ2-3, with TRBD2 matching 16 bases. The CDR3 sequence is 16 residues long. V lost 3 bases and J lost 6; bases outside the gene matches: 3. The germline CDR1 and CDR2 sequences are LGHNA and YNFKEQ. The CDR3 spells CASSQGLAGGPDTQYF. In nucleotides, the CDR3 is TGTGCCAGCAGCCAGGGACTAGCGGGGGGGCCGGATACGCAGTATTTT.

This clone was observed a handful of times. The chain joins TRBV5-1 to TRBJ1-6; D not resolved. Trimming pared 0 bases from V and 7 bases from J, leaving 14 bases between. This CDR3 has 16 residues. CDR1 is SGHRS and CDR2 is YFSETQ in the germline V gene. Written as DNA, the CDR3 is TGCGCCAGCAGCTTGGCTTTGGGAGTGGGAAATTCACCCCTCCACTTT. It translates to CASSLALGVGNSPLHF.

This chain joins TRBV4-1 and TRBJ2-2; possible D gene TRBD1, 6 bases. V was trimmed by 1 base and J by 7 bases, leaving 19 bases between them. From germline, CDR1 is MGHRA and CDR2 YSYEKL. The CDR3 spans 17 residues. CDR3 loop: CASSQGSQGPLIGELFF. The CDR3 bases are TGCGCCAGCAGCCAAGGGTCACAGGGACCTCTCATCGGGGAGCTGTTTTTT.

This chain connects TRBV27 to TRBJ1-1; D is ambiguous. From germline, CDR1 is MNHEY and CDR2 SMNVEV (reference sequence). The CDR3 contains 13 residues. V gave up 7 bases and J gave up 7 bases, with 16 bases separating them. CDR3 nucleotide sequence: TGTGCCAGCACCACTAGCCGCGCGGGTGAAGCTTTCTTT. The encoded protein is CASTTSRAGEAFF.

The chain uses TRBV13 and TRBJ1-4, with a possible D match to TRBD1 (6 bases). The germline V and J ends were trimmed by 6 bases and 4 bases, with 15 bases remaining between them. This CDR3 has 15 residues. Germline-derived CDR1 and CDR2 are PRHDT and FYEKMQ (reference sequence). The CDR3 loop is CASSPGVAVNEKLFF. CDR3 bases: TGTGCCAGCAGTCCAGGGGTTGCAGTTAATGAAAAACTGTTTTTT.

This clone was seen a few times. The V gene is TRBV2, the J gene TRBJ1-2; D gene uncertain. V was clipped by 1 base and J by 8 bases, with 14 bases between them. The CDR3 is 14 residues long. Germline assignment: CDR1 SNHLY and CDR2 FYNNEI. Here the CDR3 reads CASSEVPDTRGYTF. The CDR3 DNA sequence: TGTGCCAGCAGTGAAGTTCCAGACACGAGGGGCTACACCTTC.

The V gene is TRBV19, the J gene TRBJ2-3, with D possibly being TRBD1 (6 bases). CDR1 and CDR2 from the germline V gene are LNHDA and SQIVND (reference sequence). The CDR3 sequence is 19 residues long. Trimming cost V 3 bases and J 4 bases, with 26 bases left between them. The CDR3 coding sequence is TGTGCCAGTAGTATCCCCCCTTTCACAGGGTCGTACGAGGCAGATACGCAGTATTTT. It is translated as CASSIPPFTGSYEADTQYF. The complete variable domain, with remaining parts taken from reference TRBV19 and TRBJ2-3, reads DGGITQSPKYLFRKEGQNVTLSCEQNLNHDAMYWYRQDPGQGLRLIYYSQIVNDFQKGDIAEGYSVSREKKESFPLTVTSAQKNPTAFYLCASSIPPFTGSYEADTQYFGPGTRLTVL.

This chain links TRBV7-2 with TRBJ2-1; maybe TRBD1 (5 bases). This CDR3 contains 17 residues. Germline V CDR1 and CDR2: SGHTA, FQGNSA. Deletions cut 1 base from V and 2 bases from J, with 15 bases between. The CDR3 loop is CASSLVRAQLTYNEQFF. The DNA for the CDR3 is TGTGCCAGCAGCTTAGTCAGGGCACAACTAACCTACAATGAGCAGTTCTTC.

CDR3 coding DNA: TGTGCCAGCAGCCCCAGCCGGACATATGGCTACACCTTC. This sequence encodes CASSPSRTYGYTF. This sequence joins TRBV14 and TRBJ1-2; maybe TRBD1 (5 bases). The CDR3 loop spans 13 amino acids. Germline assignment: CDR1 SGHDN and CDR2 FVKESK. Trimming pared 4 bases from V and 5 bases from J, leaving 11 bases between.

The chain uses TRBV4-2 and TRBJ1-2, with D unresolved. This CDR3 spans 16 amino acids. V lost 0 bases and J lost 8, with 19 bases in between. Germline CDR1 LGHNA, CDR2 YNFKEQ. The CDR3: CASSQERYREPLGYTF. The CDR3 bases are TGTGCCAGCAGCCAAGAGCGCTACCGGGAACCCCTAGGCTACACCTTC.